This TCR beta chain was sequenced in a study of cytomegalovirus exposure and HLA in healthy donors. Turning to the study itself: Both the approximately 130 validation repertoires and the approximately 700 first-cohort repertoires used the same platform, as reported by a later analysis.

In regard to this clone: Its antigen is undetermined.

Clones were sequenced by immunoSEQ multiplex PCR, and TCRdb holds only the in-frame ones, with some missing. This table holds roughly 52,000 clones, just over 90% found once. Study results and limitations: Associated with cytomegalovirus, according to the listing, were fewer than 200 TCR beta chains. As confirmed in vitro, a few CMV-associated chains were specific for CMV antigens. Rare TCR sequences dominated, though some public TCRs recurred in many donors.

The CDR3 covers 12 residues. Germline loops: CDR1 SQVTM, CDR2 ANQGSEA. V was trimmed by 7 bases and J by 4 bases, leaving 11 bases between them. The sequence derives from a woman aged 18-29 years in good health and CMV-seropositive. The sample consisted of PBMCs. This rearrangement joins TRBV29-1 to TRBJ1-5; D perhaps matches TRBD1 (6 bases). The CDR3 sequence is CSAGQPNQPQHF. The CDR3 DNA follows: TGCAGCGCCGGACAGCCGAATCAGCCCCAGCATTTT.